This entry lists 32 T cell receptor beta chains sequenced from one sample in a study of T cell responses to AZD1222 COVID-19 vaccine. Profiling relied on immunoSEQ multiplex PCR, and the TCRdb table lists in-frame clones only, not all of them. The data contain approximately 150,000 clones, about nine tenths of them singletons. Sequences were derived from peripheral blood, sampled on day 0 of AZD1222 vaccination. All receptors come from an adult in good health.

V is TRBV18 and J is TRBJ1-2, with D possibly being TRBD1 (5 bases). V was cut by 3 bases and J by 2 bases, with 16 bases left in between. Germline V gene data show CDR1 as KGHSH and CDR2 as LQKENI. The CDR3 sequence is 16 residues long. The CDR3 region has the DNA TGTGCCAGCTCACCGCTCCGGGACCCTTCCAACTATGGCTACACCTTC. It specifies CASSPLRDPSNYGYTF. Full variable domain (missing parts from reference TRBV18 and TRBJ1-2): NAGVMQNPRHLVRRRGQEARLRCSPMKGHSHVYWYRQLPEEGLKFMVYLQKENIIDESGMPKERFSAEFPKEGPSILRIQQVVRGDSAAYFCASSPLRDPSNYGYTFGSGTRLTVV.

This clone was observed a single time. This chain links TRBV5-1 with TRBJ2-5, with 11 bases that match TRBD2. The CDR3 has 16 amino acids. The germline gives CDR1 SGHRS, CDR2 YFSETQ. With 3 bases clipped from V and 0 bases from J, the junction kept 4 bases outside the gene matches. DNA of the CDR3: TGCGCCAGCAGCTCTGGGACTAGCGGTAACCAAGAGACCCAGTACTTC. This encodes CASSSGTSGNQETQYF.

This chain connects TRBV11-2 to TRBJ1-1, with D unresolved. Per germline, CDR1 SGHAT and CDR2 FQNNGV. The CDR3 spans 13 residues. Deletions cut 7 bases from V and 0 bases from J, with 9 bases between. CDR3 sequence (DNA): TGTGCCAGCATCATGTCCCTGAACACTGAAGCTTTCTTT. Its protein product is CASIMSLNTEAFF.

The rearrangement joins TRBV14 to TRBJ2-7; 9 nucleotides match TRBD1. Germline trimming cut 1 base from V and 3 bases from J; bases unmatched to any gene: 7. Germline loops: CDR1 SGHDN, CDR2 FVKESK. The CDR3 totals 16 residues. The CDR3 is CASSQGSGQGLYEQYF. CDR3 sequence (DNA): TGTGCCAGCAGCCAAGGTAGCGGACAGGGGCTCTACGAGCAGTACTTC.

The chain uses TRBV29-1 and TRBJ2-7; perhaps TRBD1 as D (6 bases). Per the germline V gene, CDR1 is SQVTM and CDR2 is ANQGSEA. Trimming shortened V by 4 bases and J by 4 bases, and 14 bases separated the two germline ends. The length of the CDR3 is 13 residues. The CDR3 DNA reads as TGCAGCGTTGGGAACAGGGCAAATTACGAGCAGTACTTC. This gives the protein CSVGNRANYEQYF.

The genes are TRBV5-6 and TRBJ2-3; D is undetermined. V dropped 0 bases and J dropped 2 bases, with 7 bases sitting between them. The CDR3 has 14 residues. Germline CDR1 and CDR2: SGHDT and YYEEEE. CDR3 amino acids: CASSLGAHTDTQYF. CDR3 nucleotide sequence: TGTGCCAGCAGCTTGGGGGCCCACACAGATACGCAGTATTTT.

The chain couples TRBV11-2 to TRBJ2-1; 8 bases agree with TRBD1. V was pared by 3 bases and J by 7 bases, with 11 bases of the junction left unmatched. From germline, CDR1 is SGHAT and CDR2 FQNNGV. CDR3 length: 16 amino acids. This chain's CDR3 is CASSFARTGSANEQFF. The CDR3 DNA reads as TGTGCCAGCAGCTTCGCTCGGACAGGGTCTGCTAATGAGCAGTTCTTC.

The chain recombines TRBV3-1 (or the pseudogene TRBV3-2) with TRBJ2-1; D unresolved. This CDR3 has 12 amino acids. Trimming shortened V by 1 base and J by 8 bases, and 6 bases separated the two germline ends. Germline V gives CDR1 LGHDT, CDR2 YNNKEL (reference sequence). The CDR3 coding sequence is TGTGCCAGCAGCCAAGTGGCCCATGAGCAGTTCTTC. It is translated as CASSQVAHEQFF.

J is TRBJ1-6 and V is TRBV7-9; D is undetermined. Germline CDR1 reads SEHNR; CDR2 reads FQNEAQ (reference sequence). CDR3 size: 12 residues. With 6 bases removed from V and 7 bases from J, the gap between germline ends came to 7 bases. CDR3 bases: TGTGCCAGCAGAGAAGGGAATTCACCCCTCCACTTT. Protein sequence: CASREGNSPLHF.

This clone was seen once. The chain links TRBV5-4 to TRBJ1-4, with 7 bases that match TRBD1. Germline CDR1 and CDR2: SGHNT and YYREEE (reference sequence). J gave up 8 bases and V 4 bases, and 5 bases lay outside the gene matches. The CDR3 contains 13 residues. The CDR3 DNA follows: TGTGCCAGCAGCGTAGGGGACAGAGAAAAACTGTTTTTT. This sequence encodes CASSVGDREKLFF. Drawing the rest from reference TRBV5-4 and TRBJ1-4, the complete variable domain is ETGVTQSPTHLIKTRGQQVTLRCSSQSGHNTVSWYQQALGQGPQFIFQYYREEENGRGNFPPRFSGLQFPNYSSELNVNALELDDSALYLCASSVGDREKLFFGSGTQLSVL.

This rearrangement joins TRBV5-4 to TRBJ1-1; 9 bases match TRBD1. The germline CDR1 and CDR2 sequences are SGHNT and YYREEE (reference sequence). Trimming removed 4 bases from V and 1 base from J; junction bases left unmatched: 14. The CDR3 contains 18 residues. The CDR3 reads CASSTTGTGWAWNTEAFF. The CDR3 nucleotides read TGTGCCAGCAGCACGACCGGGACAGGGTGGGCATGGAACACTGAAGCTTTCTTT.

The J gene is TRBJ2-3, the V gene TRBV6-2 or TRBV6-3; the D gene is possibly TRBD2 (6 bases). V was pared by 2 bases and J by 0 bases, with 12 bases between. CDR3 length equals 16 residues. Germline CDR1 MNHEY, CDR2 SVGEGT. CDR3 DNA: TGTGCCAGCAGTTACGGGACTTCTACTAGCACAGATACGCAGTATTTT. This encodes CASSYGTSTSTDTQYF.

The chain's CDR3 is CASSSGQGTYEQYF. CDR3 nucleotides: TGCGCCAGCAGCTCCGGACAGGGGACCTACGAGCAGTACTTC. The rearrangement uses TRBV5-1 and TRBJ2-7, with 9 bases lining up with TRBD1. The trim removed 3 bases at V and 2 bases at J, leaving 3 bases unmatched. Germline V gives CDR1 SGHRS, CDR2 YFSETQ. CDR3 size: 14 residues. The full variable domain, rest sourced from reference TRBV5-1 and TRBJ2-7, is KAGVTQTPRYLIKTRGQQVTLSCSPISGHRSVSWYQQTPGQGLQFLFEYFSETQRNKGNFPGRFSGRQFSNSRSEMNVSTLELGDSALYLCASSSGQGTYEQYFGPGTRLTVT.

CDR3: CASSDLGGFGYTF. The CDR3 bases are TGTGCCAGCAGTGATCTAGGGGGTTTTGGCTACACCTTC. V and J are TRBV2 and TRBJ1-2, with a weak D call TRBD1 (6 bases). Germline V gene lookup returns CDR1 SNHLY and CDR2 FYNNEI. This CDR3 is built from 13 residues. The V gene lost 3 bases and the J gene lost 7 bases, with 12 bases spanning the gap.

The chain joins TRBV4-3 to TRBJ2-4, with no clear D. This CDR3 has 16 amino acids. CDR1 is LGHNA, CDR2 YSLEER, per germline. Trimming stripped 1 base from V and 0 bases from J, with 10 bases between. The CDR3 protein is CASSQGSGLAKNIQYF. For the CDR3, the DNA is TGCGCCAGCAGCCAAGGTTCCGGCCTAGCCAAAAACATTCAGTACTTC.

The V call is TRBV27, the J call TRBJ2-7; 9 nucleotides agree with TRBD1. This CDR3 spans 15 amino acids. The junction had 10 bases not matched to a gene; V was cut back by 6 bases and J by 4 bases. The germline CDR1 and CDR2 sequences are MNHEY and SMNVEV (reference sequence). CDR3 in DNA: TGTGCCAGCAGGAGTCCGGGGACAGGGAAGTACGAGCAGTACTTC. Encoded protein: CASRSPGTGKYEQYF.

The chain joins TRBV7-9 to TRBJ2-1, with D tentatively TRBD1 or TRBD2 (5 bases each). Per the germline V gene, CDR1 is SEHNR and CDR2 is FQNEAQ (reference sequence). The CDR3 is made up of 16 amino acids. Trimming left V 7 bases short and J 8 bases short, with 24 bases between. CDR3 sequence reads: CASTPTLPGQKYEQFF. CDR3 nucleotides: TGTGCCAGCACCCCGACTTTGCCGGGGCAGAAGTATGAGCAGTTCTTC.

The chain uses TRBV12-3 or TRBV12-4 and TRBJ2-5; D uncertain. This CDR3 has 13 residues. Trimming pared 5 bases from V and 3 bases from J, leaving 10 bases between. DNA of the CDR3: TGTGCCAGCAGTCCGGACGAGAAAGAGACCCAGTACTTC. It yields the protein CASSPDEKETQYF.

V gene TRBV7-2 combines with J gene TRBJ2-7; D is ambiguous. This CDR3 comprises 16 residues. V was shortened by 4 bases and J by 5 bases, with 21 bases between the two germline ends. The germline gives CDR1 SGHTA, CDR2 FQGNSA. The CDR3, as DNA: TGTGCCAGCAGCTCGGCCGGGCCACCTTTGCCCCACGAGCAGTACTTC. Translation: CASSSAGPPLPHEQYF.

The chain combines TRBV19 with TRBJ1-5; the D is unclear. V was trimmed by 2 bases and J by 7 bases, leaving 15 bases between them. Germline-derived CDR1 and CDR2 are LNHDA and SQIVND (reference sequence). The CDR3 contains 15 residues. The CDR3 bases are TGTGCCAGTAGTATACCCCCCCCGGGGAAGCAGCCCCAGCATTTT. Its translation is CASSIPPPGKQPQHF.

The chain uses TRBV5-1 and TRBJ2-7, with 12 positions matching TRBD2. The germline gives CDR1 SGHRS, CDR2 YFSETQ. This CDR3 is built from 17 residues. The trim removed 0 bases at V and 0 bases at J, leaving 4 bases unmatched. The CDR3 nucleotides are TGCGCCAGCAGCTTGGGACTAGCGGGGGCGAGCTCCTACGAGCAGTACTTC. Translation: CASSLGLAGASSYEQYF. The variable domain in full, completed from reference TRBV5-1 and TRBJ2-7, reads KAGVTQTPRYLIKTRGQQVTLSCSPISGHRSVSWYQQTPGQGLQFLFEYFSETQRNKGNFPGRFSGRQFSNSRSEMNVSTLELGDSALYLCASSLGLAGASSYEQYFGPGTRLTVT.

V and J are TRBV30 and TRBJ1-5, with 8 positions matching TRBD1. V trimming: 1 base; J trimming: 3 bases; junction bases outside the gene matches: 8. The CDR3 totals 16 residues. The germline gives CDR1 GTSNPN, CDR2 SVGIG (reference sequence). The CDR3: CAWSAGTGRSNQPQHF. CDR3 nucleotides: TGTGCCTGGAGTGCAGGGACAGGACGTTCCAATCAGCCCCAGCATTTT. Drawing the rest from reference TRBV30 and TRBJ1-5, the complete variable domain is SQTIHQWPATLVQPVGSPLSLECTVEGTSNPNLYWYRQAAGRGLQLLFYSVGIGQISSEVPQNLSASRPQDRQFILSSKKLLLSDSGFYLCAWSAGTGRSNQPQHFGDGTRLSIL.

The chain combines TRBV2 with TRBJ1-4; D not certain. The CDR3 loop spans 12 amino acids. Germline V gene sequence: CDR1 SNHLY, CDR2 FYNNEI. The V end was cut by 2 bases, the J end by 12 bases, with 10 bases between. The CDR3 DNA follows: TGTGCCAGCAGTGAAATAGGAGGCCAACTGTTTTTT. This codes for CASSEIGGQLFF.

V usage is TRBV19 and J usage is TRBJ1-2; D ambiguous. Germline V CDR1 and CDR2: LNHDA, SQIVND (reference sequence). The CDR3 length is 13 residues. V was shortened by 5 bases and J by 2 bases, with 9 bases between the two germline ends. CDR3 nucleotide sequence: TGTGCCAGTAGTGAGAAAGGGAACTATGGCTACACCTTC. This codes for CASSEKGNYGYTF.

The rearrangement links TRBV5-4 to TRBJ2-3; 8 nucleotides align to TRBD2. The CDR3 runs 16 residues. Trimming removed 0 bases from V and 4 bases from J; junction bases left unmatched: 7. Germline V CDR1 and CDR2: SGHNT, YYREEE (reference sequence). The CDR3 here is CASSLGPGGPADTQYF. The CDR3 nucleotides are TGTGCCAGCAGCTTGGGTCCGGGGGGGCCGGCAGATACGCAGTATTTT.

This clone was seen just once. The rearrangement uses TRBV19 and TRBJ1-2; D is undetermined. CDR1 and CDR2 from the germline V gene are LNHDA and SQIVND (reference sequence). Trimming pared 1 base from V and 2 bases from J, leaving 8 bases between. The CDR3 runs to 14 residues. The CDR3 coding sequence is TGTGCCAGTAGTATAGTCGGGCGGAACTATGGCTACACCTTC. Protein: CASSIVGRNYGYTF.

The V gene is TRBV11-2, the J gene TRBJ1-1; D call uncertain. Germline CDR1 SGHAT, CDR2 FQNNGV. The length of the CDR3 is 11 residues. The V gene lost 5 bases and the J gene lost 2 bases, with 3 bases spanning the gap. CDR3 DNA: TGTGCCAGCAGCCGTAACACTGAAGCTTTCTTT. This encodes CASSRNTEAFF.

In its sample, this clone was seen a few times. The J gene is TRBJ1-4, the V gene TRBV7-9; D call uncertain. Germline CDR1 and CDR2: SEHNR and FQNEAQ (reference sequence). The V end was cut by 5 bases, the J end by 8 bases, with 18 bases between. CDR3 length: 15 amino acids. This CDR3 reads CASSRATGILEKLFF. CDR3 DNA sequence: TGTGCCAGCAGCCGCGCAACCGGGATCCTGGAAAAACTGTTTTTT.

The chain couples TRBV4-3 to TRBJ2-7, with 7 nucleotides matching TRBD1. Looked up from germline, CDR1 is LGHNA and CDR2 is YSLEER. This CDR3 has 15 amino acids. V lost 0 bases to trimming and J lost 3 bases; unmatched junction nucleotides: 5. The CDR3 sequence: CASSQEGDSLYEQYF. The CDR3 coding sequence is TGCGCCAGCAGCCAAGAGGGGGACAGCCTCTACGAGCAGTACTTC.

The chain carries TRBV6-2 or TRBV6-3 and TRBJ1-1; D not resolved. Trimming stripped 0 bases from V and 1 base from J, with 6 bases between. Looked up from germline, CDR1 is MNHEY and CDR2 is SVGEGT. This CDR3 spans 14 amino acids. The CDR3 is CASSYSKGNTEAFF. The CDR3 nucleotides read TGTGCCAGCAGTTACTCTAAGGGGAACACTGAAGCTTTCTTT.

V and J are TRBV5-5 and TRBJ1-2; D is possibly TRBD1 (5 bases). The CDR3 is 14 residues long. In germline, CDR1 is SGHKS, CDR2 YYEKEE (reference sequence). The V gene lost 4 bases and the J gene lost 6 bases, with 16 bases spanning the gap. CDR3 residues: CASSPTPGANGYTF. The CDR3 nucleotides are TGTGCCAGCAGCCCAACCCCCGGGGCGAATGGCTACACCTTC.

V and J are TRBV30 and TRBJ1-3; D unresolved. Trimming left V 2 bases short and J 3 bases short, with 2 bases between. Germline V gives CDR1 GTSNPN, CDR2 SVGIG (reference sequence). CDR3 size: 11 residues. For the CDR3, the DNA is TGTGCCTGGAGTCATGGAAACACCATATATTTT. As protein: CAWSHGNTIYF.